The following is a T cell receptor beta chain sequence with its context. Its antigen is as yet unknown. The record originates from a study of cytomegalovirus exposure and HLA in healthy donors. Study context: For the roughly 400 genotyped donors, roughly 81% fell within the Caucasian-associated ancestry cluster. Study-wide results and caveats: A later analysis reportedly found that, within productive TCRs, an Asian-associated ancestry cluster had fewer N-insertions than the mean observed across the roughly 630 donors. Sequencing depth roughly uniform across donors was assumed in presence/absence analyses.

With V trimmed by 6 bases and J by 4 bases, 11 bases remained unmatched. Germline CDR1 is LNHDA and CDR2 is SQIVND (reference sequence). This CDR3 has 16 amino acids. Amplification used 60 Vbeta primers and 13 Jbeta primers. Only in-frame clones appear in the TCRdb table, and some are missing; sequencing was by immunoSEQ multiplex PCR. The sample yields roughly 140,000 clones, around 66% seen once. Sequencing was done on a sample of PBMCs. The V gene is TRBV19, the J gene TRBJ1-2, with 10 bases lining up with TRBD1. The sequence was collected from a woman aged 25 to 39 in good health and CMV-seropositive. The CDR3 region is CASSIDRGRFPYGYTF. CDR3 nucleotide sequence: TGTGCCAGTAGCATCGACAGGGGGCGCTTCCCCTATGGCTACACCTTC. Full variable domain (outside the CDR3, taken from reference TRBV19 and TRBJ1-2): DGGITQSPKYLFRKEGQNVTLSCEQNLNHDAMYWYRQDPGQGLRLIYYSQIVNDFQKGDIAEGYSVSREKKESFPLTVTSAQKNPTAFYLCASSIDRGRFPYGYTFGSGTRLTVV.